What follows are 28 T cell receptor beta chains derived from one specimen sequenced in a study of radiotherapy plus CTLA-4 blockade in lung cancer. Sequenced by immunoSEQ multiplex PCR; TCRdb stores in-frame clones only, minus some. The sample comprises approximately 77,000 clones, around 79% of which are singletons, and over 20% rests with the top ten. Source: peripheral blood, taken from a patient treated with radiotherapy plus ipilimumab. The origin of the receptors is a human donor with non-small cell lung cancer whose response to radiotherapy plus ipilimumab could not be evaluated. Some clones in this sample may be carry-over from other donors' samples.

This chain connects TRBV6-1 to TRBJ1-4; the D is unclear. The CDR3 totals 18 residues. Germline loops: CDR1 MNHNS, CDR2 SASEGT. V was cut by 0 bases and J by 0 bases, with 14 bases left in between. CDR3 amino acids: CASSEAALAVATNEKLFF. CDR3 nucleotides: TGTGCCAGCAGTGAAGCGGCCTTGGCAGTTGCAACTAATGAAAAACTGTTTTTT.

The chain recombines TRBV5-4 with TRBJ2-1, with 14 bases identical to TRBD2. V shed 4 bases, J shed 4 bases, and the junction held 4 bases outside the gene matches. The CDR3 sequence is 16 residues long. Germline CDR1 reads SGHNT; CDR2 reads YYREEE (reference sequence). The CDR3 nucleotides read TGTGCCAGCAGCCCGGGGACTAGCGGGGGATACAATGAGCAGTTCTTC. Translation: CASSPGTSGGYNEQFF.

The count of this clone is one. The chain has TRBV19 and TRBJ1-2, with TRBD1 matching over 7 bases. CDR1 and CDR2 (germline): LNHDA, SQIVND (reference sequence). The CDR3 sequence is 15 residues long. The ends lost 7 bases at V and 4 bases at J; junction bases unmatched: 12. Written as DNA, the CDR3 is TGTGCCAGTATCCCTCGCACCGGGACAGTCTATGGCTACACCTTC. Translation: CASIPRTGTVYGYTF.

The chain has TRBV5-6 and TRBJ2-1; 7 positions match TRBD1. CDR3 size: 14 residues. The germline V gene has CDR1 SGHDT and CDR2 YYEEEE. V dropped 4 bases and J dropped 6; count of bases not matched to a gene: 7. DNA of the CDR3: TGTGCCAGCAGCCCGAGGTACAGGGGCAATGAGCAGTTCTTC. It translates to CASSPRYRGNEQFF.

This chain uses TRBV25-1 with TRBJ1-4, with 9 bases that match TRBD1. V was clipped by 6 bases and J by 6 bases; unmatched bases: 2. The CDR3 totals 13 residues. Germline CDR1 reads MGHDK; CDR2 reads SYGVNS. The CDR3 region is CASRRTGDEKLFF. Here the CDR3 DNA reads TGTGCCAGCAGGCGGACAGGGGATGAAAAACTGTTTTTT.

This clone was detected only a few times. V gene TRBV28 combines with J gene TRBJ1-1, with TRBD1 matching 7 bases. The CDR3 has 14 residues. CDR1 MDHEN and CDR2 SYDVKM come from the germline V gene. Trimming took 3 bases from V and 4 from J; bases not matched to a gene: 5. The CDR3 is CASSFDRETTEAFF. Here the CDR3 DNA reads TGTGCCAGCAGTTTCGACAGGGAGACCACTGAAGCTTTCTTT.

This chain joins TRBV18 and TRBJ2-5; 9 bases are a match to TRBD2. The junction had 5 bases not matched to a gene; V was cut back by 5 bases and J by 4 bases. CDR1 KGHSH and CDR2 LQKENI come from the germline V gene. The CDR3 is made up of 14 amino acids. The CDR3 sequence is CASSGTSQLETQYF. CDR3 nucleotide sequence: TGTGCCAGCTCAGGGACTAGCCAATTAGAGACCCAGTACTTC.

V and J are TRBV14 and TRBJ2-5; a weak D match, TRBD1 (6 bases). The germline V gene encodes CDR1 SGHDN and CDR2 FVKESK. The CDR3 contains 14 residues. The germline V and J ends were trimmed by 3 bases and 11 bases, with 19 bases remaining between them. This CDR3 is CASSHGTPPMEQYF. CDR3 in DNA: TGTGCCAGCAGCCATGGGACACCCCCGATGGAGCAGTACTTC.

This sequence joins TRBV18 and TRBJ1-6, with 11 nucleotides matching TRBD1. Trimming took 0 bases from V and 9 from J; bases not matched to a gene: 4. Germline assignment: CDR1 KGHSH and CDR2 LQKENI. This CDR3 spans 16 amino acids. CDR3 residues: CASSPPDRGQVSPLHF. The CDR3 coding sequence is TGTGCCAGCTCACCACCGGACAGGGGGCAGGTTTCACCCCTCCACTTT. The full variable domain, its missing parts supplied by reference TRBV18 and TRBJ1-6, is NAGVMQNPRHLVRRRGQEARLRCSPMKGHSHVYWYRQLPEEGLKFMVYLQKENIIDESGMPKERFSAEFPKEGPSILRIQQVVRGDSAAYFCASSPPDRGQVSPLHFGNGTRLTVT.

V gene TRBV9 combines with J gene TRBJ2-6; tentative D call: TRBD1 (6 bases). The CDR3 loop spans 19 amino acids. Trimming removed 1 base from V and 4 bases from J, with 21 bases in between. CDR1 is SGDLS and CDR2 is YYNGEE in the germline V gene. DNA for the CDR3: TGTGCCAGCAGCGTATTTCTGGACAGCCCCTCTGGAGGGGCCAACGTCCTGACTTTC. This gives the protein CASSVFLDSPSGGANVLTF.

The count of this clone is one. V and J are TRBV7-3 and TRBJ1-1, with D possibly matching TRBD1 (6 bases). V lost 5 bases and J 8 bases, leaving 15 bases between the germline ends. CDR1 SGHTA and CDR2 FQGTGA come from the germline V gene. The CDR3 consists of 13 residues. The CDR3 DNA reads TGTGCCAGCAGCCCATGGACAGTCTCAGAAGCTTTCTTT. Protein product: CASSPWTVSEAFF.

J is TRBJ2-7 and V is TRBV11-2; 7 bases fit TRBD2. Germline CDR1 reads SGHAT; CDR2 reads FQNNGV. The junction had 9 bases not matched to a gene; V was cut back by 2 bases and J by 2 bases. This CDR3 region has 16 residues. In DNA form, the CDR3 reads TGTGCCAGCAGCTTAAGCTCGGGAAGCGGGGCCTACGAGCAGTACTTC. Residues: CASSLSSGSGAYEQYF.

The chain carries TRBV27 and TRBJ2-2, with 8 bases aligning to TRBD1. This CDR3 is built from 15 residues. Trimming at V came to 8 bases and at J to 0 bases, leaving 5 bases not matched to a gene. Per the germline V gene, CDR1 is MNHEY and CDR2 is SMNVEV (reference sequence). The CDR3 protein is CASLATGANTGELFF. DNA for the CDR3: TGTGCCAGCTTAGCGACAGGGGCGAACACCGGGGAGCTGTTTTTT.

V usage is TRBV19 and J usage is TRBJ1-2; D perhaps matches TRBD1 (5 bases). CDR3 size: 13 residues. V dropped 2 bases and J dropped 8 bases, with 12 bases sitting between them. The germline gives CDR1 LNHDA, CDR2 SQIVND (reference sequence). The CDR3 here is CASSIRAGLGYTF. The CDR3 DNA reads TGTGCCAGTAGTATAAGGGCAGGGCTAGGCTACACCTTC.

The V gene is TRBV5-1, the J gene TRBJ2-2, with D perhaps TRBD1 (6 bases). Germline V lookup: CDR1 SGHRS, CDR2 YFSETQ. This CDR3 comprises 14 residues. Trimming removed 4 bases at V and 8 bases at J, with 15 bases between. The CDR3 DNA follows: TGCGCCAGCAGCCAGGGGTCCCTTAAGGGGGAGCTGTTTTTT. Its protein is CASSQGSLKGELFF.

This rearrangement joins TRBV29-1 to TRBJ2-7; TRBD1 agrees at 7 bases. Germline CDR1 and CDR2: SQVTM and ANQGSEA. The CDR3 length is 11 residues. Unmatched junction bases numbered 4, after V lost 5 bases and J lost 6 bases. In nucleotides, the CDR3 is TGCAGCGTTTTTGGGACAGCCGAGCAGTACTTC. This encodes CSVFGTAEQYF.

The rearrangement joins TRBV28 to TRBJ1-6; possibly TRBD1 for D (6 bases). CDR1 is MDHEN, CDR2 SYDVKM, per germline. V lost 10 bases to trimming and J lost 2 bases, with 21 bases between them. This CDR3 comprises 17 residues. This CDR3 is CATRPPGGDAYNSPLHF. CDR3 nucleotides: TGTGCCACCCGCCCCCCGGGGGGCGACGCCTATAATTCACCCCTCCACTTT.

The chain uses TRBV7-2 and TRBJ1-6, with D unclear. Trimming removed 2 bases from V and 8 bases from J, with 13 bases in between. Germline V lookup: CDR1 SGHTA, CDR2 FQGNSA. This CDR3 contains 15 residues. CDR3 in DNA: TGTGCCAGCAGCTTATACAGCAGCCAGGATTCACCCCTCCACTTT. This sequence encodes CASSLYSSQDSPLHF.

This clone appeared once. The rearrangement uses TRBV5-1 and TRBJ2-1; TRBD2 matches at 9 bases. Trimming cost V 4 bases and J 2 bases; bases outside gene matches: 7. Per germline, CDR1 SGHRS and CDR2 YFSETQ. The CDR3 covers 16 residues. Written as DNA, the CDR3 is TGCGCCAGCAGCACCTCTTTAGCGGGGGCCTACAATGAGCAGTTCTTC. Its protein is CASSTSLAGAYNEQFF.

The CDR3 nucleotides read TGTGCCAGCTCAACGAACCGGGGGGCGGTGAACACTGAAGCTTTCTTT. Translating it yields CASSTNRGAVNTEAFF. The V gene is TRBV18, the J gene TRBJ1-1; D is perhaps TRBD1 (6 bases). The CDR3 covers 16 residues. CDR1 is KGHSH and CDR2 is LQKENI in the germline V gene. V dropped 5 bases and J dropped 0 bases, with 16 bases sitting between them. The full variable domain, completed using reference TRBV18 and TRBJ1-1, is NAGVMQNPRHLVRRRGQEARLRCSPMKGHSHVYWYRQLPEEGLKFMVYLQKENIIDESGMPKERFSAEFPKEGPSILRIQQVVRGDSAAYFCASSTNRGAVNTEAFFGQGTRLTVV.

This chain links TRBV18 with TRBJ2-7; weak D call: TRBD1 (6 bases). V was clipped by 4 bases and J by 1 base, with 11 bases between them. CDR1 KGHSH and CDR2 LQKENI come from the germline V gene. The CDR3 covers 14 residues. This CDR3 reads CASSRAGESYEQYF. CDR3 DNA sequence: TGTGCCAGCTCACGGGCAGGGGAATCCTACGAGCAGTACTTC.

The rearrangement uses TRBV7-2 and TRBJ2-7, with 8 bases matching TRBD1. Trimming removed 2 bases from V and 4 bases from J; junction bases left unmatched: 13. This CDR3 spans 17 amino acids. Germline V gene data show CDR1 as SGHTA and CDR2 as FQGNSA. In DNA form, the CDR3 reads TGTGCCAGCAGCTTACTTTCGACAGGGGTGAGGGGTTACGAGCAGTACTTC. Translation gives CASSLLSTGVRGYEQYF.

The DNA for the CDR3 is TGTGCCAGCAGCCCCCTCCGGGGGGCGGGGAACACCGGGGAGCTGTTTTTT. It translates to CASSPLRGAGNTGELFF. V gene TRBV14 combines with J gene TRBJ2-2; D might be TRBD2 (7 bases). Trimming cost V 4 bases and J 1 base, with 16 bases left between them. CDR1 is SGHDN and CDR2 is FVKESK in the germline V gene. The CDR3 loop spans 17 amino acids.

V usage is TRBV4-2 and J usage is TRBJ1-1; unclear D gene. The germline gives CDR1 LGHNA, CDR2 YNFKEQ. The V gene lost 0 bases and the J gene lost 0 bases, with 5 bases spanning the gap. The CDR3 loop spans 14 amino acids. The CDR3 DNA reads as TGTGCCAGCAGCCAAGACAGAATGAACACTGAAGCTTTCTTT. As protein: CASSQDRMNTEAFF.

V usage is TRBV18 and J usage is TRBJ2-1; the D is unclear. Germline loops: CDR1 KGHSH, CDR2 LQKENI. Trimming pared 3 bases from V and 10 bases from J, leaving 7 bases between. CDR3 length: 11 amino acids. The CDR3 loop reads CASSPQEEQFF. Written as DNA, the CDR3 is TGTGCCAGCTCACCCCAGGAAGAGCAGTTCTTC.

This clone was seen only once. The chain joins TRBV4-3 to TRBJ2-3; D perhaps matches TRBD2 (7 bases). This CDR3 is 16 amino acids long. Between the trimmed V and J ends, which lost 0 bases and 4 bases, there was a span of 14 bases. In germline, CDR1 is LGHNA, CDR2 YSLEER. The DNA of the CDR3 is TGCGCCAGCAGCCAAGACTCCGGGGGGCGTTCAGATACGCAGTATTTT. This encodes CASSQDSGGRSDTQYF.

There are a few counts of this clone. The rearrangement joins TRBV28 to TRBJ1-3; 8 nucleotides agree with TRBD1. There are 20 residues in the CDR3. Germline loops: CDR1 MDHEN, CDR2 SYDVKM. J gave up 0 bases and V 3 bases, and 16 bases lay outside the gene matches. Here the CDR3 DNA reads TGTGCCAGCAGTTTCTTCTACTGGACAGGGTCAAGGAGCTCTGGAAACACCATATATTTT. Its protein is CASSFFYWTGSRSSGNTIYF.

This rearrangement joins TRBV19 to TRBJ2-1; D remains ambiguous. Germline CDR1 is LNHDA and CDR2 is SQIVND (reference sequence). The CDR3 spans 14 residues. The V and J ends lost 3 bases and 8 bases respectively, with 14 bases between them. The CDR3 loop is CASSISTYGYEQFF. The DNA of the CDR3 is TGTGCCAGTAGTATTAGCACATATGGGTATGAGCAGTTCTTC.